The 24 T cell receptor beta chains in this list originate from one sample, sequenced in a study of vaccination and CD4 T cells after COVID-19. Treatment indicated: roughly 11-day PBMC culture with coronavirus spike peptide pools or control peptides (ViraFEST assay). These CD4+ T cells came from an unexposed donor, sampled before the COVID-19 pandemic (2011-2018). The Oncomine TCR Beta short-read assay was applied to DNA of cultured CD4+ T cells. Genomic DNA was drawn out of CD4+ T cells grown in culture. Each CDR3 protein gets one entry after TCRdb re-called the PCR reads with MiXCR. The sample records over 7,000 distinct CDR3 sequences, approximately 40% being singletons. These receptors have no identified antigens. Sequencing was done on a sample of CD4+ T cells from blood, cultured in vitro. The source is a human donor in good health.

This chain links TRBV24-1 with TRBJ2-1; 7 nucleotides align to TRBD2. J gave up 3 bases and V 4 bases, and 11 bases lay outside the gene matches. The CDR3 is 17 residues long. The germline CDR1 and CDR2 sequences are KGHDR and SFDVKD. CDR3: CATSDRATSANYNEQFF. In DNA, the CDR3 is TGTGCCACCAGTGACCGTGCTACTAGCGCCAACTACAATGAGCAGTTCTTC.

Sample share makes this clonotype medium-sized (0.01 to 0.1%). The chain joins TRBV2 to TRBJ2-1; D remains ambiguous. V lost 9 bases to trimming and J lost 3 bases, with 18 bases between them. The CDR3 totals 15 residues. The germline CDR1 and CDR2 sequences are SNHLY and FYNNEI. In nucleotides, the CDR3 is TGTGCCAGTCCAACCAACCCGCTGATCTACAATGAGCAGTTCTTC. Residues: CASPTNPLIYNEQFF.

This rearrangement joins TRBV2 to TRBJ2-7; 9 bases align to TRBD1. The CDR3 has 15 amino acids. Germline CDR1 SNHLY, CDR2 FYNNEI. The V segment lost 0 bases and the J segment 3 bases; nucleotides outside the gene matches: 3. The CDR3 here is CASSEAPGQGYEQYF. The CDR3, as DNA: TGTGCCAGCAGTGAAGCTCCGGGACAGGGCTACGAGCAGTACTTC.

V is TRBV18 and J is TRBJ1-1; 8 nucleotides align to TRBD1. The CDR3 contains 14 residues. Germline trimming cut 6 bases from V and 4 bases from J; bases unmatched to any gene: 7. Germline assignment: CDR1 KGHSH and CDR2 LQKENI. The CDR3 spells CASSSTGDGTEAFF. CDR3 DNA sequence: TGTGCCAGCTCGTCGACAGGGGACGGCACTGAAGCTTTCTTT.

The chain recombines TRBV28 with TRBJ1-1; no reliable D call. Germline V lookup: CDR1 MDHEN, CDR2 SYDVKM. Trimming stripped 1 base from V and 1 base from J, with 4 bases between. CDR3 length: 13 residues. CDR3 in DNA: TGTGCCAGCAGTTTATTGTCGAACACTGAAGCTTTCTTT. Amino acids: CASSLLSNTEAFF.

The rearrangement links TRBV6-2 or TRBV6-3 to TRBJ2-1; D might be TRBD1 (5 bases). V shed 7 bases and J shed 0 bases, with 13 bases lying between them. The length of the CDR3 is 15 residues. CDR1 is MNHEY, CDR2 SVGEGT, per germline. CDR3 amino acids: CASIQGAASYNEQFF. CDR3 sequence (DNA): TGTGCCAGCATTCAAGGGGCAGCCTCCTACAATGAGCAGTTCTTC.

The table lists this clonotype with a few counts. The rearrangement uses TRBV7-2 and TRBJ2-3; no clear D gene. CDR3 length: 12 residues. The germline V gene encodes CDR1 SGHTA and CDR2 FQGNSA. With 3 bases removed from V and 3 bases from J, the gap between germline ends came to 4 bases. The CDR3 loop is CASSFLTDTQYF. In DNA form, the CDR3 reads TGTGCCAGCAGCTTCCTAACAGATACGCAGTATTTT.

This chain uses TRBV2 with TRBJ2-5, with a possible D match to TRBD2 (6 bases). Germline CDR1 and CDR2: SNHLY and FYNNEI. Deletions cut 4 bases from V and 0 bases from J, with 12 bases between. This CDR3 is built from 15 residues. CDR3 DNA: TGTGCCAGCAGTGGAACCAGCGGGTACCAAGAGACCCAGTACTTC. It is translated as CASSGTSGYQETQYF. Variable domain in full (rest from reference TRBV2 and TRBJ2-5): EPEVTQTPSHQVTQMGQEVILRCVPISNHLYFYWYRQILGQKVEFLVSFYNNEISEKSEIFDDQFSVERPDGSNFTLKIRSTKLEDSAMYFCASSGTSGYQETQYFGPGTRLLVL.

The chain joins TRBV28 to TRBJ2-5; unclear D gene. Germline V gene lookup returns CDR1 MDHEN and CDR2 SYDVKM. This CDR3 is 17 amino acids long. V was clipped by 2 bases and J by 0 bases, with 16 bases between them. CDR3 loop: CASSLSHPSTYQETQYF. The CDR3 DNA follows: TGTGCCAGCAGTTTAAGTCATCCCTCCACTTACCAAGAGACCCAGTACTTC.

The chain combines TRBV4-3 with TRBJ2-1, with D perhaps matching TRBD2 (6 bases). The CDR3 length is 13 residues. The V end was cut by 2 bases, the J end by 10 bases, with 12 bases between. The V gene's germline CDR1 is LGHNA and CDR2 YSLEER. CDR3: CASSQFPSGEQFF. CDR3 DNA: TGCGCCAGCAGCCAATTCCCCAGCGGGGAGCAGTTCTTC.

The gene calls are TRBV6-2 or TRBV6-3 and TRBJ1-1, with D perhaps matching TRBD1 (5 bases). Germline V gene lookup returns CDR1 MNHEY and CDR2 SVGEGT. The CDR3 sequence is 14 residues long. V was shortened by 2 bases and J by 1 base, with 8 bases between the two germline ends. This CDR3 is CASSYKGTNTEAFF. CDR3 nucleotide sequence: TGTGCCAGCAGTTACAAGGGGACGAACACTGAAGCTTTCTTT.

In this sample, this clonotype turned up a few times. DNA of the CDR3: TGTGCCAGCAGCGTCTTTAGCGGACCCAATGAGCAGTTCTTC. Translated, it gives CASSVFSGPNEQFF. The chain links TRBV7-3 to TRBJ2-1, with D possibly TRBD2 on 6 matching bases. The ends were cut back, 5 bases at V and 6 bases at J, with 14 bases in the middle. The CDR3 runs to 14 residues. CDR1 and CDR2 from the germline V gene are SGHTA and FQGTGA. Supplemented by reference TRBV7-3 and TRBJ2-1, the full variable domain reads GAGVSQTPSNKVTEKGKYVELRCDPISGHTALYWYRQSLGQGPEFLIYFQGTGAADDSGLPNDRFFAVRPEGSVSTLKIQRTERGDSAVYLCASSVFSGPNEQFFGPGTRLTVL.

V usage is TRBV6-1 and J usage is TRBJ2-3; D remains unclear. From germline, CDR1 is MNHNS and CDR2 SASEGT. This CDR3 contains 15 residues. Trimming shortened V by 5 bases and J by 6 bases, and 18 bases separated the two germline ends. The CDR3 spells CASSPFTDPADTQYF. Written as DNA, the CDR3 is TGTGCCAGCAGTCCTTTCACTGACCCGGCGGATACGCAGTATTTT.

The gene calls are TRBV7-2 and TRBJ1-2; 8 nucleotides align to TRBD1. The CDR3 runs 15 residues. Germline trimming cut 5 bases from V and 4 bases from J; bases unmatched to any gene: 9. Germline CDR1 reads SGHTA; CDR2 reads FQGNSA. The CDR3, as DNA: TGTGCCAGCAGCCTACATGGACAGGGCGTCTATGGCTACACCTTC. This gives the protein CASSLHGQGVYGYTF. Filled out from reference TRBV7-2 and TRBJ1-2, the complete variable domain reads GAGVSQSPSNKVTEKGKDVELRCDPISGHTALYWYRQSLGQGLEFLIYFQGNSAPDKSGLPSDRFSAERTGGSVSTLTIQRTQQEDSAVYLCASSLHGQGVYGYTFGSGTRLTVV.

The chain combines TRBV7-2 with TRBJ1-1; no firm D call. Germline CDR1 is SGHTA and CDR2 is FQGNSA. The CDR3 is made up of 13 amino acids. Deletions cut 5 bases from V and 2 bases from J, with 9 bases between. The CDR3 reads CASSRPANTEAFF. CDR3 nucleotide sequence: TGTGCCAGCAGCCGTCCGGCCAACACTGAAGCTTTCTTT.

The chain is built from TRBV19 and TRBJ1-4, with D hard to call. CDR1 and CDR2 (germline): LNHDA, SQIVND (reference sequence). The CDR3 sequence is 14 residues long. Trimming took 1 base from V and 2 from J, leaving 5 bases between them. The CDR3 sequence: CASSIGNTNEKLFF. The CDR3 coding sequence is TGTGCCAGTAGTATAGGGAATACTAATGAAAAACTGTTTTTT.

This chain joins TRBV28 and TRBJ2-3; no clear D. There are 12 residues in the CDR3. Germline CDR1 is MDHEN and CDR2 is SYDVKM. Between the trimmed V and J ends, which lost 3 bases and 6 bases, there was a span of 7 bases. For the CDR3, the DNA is TGTGCCAGCAGTTTCCCCCGCGATACGCAGTATTTT. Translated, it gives CASSFPRDTQYF.

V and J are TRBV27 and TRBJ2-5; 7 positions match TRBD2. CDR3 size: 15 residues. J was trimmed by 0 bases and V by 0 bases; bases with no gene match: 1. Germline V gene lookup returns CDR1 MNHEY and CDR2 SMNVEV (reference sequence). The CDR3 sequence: CASSLSGRDQETQYF. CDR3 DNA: TGTGCCAGCAGTTTATCAGGGAGGGACCAAGAGACCCAGTACTTC.

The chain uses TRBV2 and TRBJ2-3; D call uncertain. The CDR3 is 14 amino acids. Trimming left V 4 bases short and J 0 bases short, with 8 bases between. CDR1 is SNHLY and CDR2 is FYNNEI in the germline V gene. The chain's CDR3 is CASSVGGSTDTQYF. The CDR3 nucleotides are TGTGCCAGCAGTGTTGGCGGCAGCACAGATACGCAGTATTTT.

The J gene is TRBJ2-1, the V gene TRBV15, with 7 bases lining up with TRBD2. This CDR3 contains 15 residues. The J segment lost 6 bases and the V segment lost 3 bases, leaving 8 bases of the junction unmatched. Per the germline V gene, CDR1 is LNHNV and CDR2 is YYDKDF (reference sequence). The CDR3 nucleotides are TGTGCCACCAGCAGCCTGAGGGGAGGGCTCAATGAGCAGTTCTTC. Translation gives CATSSLRGGLNEQFF. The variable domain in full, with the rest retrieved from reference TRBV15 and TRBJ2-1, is DAMVIQNPRYQVTQFGKPVTLSCSQTLNHNVMYWYQQKSSQAPKLLFHYYDKDFNNEADTPDNFQSRRPNTSFCFLDIRSPGLGDTAMYLCATSSLRGGLNEQFFGPGTRLTVL.

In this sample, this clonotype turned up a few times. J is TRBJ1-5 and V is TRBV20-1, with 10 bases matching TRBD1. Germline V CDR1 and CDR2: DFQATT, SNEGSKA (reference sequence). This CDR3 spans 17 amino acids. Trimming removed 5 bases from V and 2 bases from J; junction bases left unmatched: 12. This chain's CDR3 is CSASRDRGERGNQPQHF. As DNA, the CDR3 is TGCAGTGCTTCCCGGGACAGGGGAGAGCGTGGCAATCAGCCCCAGCATTTT.

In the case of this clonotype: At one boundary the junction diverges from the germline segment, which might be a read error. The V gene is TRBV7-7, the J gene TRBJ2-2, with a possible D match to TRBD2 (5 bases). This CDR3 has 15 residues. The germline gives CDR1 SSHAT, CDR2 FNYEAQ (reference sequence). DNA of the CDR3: TGTGCTAGCAGCCTAAATAGGATGGGAGCTGGGGAGCTGTTTTTT. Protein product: CASSLNRMGAGELFF.

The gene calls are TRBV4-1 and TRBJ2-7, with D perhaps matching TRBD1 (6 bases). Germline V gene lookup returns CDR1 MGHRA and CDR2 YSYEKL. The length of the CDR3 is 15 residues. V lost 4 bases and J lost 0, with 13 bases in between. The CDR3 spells CASSPQGTRSYEQYF. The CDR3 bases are TGCGCCAGCAGCCCCCAGGGGACGCGCTCCTACGAGCAGTACTTC.

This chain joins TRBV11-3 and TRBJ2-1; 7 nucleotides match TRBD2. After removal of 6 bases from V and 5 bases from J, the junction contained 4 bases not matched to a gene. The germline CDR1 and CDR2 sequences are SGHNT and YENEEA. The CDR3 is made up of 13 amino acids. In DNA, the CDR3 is TGTGCCAGCAGGGGGGGGAGCAACAATGAGCAGTTCTTC. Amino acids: CASRGGSNNEQFF.